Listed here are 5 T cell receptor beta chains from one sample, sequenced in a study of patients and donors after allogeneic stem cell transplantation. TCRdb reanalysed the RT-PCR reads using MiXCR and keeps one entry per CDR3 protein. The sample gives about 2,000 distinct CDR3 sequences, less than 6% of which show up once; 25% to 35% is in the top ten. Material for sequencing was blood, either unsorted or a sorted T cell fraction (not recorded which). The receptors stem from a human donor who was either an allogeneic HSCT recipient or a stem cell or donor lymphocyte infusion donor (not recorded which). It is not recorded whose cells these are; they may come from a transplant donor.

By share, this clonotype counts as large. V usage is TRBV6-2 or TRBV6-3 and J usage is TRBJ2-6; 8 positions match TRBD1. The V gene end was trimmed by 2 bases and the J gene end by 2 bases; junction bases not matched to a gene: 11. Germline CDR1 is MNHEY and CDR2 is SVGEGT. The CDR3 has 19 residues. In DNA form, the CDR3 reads TGTGCCAGCAGTTACATTAGCCCCCCCAGGGGGCCTGGGGCCAACGTCCTGACTTTC. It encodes CASSYISPPRGPGANVLTF.

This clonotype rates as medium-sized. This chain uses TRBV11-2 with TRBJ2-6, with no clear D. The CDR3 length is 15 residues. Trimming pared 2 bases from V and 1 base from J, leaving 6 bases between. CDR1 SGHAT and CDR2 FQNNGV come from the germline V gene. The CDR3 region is CASSLLVSGANVLTF. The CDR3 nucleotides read TGTGCCAGCAGCTTACTGGTATCTGGGGCCAACGTCCTGACTTTC.

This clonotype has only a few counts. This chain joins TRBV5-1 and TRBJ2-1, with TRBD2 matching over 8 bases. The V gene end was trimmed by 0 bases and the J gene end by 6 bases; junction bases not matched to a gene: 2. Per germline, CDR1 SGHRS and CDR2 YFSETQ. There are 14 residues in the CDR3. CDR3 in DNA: TGCGCCAGCAGCTTGGTAGCGGGATCCAATGAGCAGTTCTTC. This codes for CASSLVAGSNEQFF. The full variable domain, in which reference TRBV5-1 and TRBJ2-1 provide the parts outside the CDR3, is KAGVTQTPRYLIKTRGQQVTLSCSPISGHRSVSWYQQTPGQGLQFLFEYFSETQRNKGNFPGRFSGRQFSNSRSEMNVSTLELGDSALYLCASSLVAGSNEQFFGPGTRLTVL.

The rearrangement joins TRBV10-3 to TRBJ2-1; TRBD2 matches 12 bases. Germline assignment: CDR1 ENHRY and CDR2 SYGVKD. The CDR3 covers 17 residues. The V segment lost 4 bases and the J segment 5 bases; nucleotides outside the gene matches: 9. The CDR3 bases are TGTGCCATCAGTGGAGAGACTAGCGGGAGCCAGCACAATGAGCAGTTCTTC. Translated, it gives CAISGETSGSQHNEQFF.

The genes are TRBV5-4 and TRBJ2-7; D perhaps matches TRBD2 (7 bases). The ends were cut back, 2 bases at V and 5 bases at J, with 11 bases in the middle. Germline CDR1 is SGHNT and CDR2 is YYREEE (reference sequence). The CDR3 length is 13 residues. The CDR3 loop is CASSLRGGNEQYF. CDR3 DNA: TGTGCCAGCAGCTTAAGGGGGGGCAACGAGCAGTACTTC.